This T cell receptor beta chain came from a study of cytomegalovirus exposure and HLA in healthy donors. Broader study findings: A later analysis showed HLA-associated TCR beta chains outstripping equally common others in clonal expansion. The study recorded 164 TCR beta chains that were cytomegalovirus-associated. TCR beta chain V- and J-gene trimming was linked, in a later analysis, to a missense variant in DCLRE1C. A later analysis by the authors found several of the most significant clusters apparently linked to common viral pathogens.

The PCR employed 60 Vbeta primers together with 13 Jbeta primers. Measured with immunoSEQ multiplex PCR; TCRdb has only the in-frame clones, and not every one. The sample records roughly 120,000 clones, approximately 70% being singletons. The CDR3 consists of 19 residues. Germline loops: CDR1 GTSNPN, CDR2 SVGIG (reference sequence). After removal of 0 bases from V and 6 bases from J, the junction contained 20 bases not matched to a gene. Concerning this clone: The antigen remains undetermined.

The origin of this receptor is a woman in her 70s in good health and CMV-seropositive. Material: PBMCs. The gene calls are TRBV30 and TRBJ2-3, with TRBD1 matching 8 bases. CDR3 residues: CAWSVLPFTGGIRSDTQYF. In nucleotides, the CDR3 is TGTGCCTGGAGTGTACTCCCCTTTACAGGGGGAATAAGATCGGATACGCAGTATTTT.